Listed here are 20 T cell receptor beta chains from one sample, sequenced in a study of T cell responses to AZD1222 COVID-19 vaccine. Assay used: immunoSEQ multiplex PCR; TCRdb lists only in-frame clones, some missing. The data show about 170,000 clones, around 85% seen once. The sample in question was peripheral blood, obtained 28 days after the second AZD1222 dose. These receptors were collected from an adult who received the AZD1222 COVID-19 vaccine.

V and J are TRBV7-9 and TRBJ1-2, with 11 positions matching TRBD1. V gave up 5 bases and J gave up 4 bases; unmatched junction bases: 6. Germline loops: CDR1 SEHNR, CDR2 FQNEAQ (reference sequence). This CDR3 comprises 15 residues. CDR3 sequence: CASSPGQGAAYGYTF. In DNA form, the CDR3 reads TGTGCCAGCAGCCCTGGACAGGGGGCGGCCTATGGCTACACCTTC.

The chain combines TRBV5-1 with TRBJ1-2; D remains unclear. This CDR3 has 15 amino acids. The V gene's germline CDR1 is SGHRS and CDR2 YFSETQ. V lost 4 bases, J lost 5 bases, and 18 bases lay in between. The CDR3 reads CASSIEAAGPYGYTF. The CDR3 bases are TGCGCCAGCAGCATTGAGGCCGCCGGGCCTTATGGCTACACCTTC.

The chain combines TRBV10-3 with TRBJ1-2; D is possibly TRBD1 (5 bases). V was shortened by 10 bases and J by 8 bases, with 17 bases between the two germline ends. The germline V gene has CDR1 ENHRY and CDR2 SYGVKD. CDR3 length: 12 amino acids. The CDR3 region is CATSDSFLGYTF. The CDR3 DNA reads TGTGCCACCTCCGACAGTTTCCTCGGCTACACCTTC.

The genes are TRBV9 and TRBJ2-7, with D possibly being TRBD2 (5 bases). The length of the CDR3 is 12 residues. V lost 4 bases, J lost 4 bases, and 9 bases lay in between. The germline CDR1 and CDR2 sequences are SGDLS and YYNGEE. As DNA, the CDR3 is TGTGCCAGCAGCCCACGGGAATACGAGCAGTACTTC. Amino acid sequence: CASSPREYEQYF. The variable domain in full, completed from reference TRBV9 and TRBJ2-7, reads DSGVTQTPKHLITATGQRVTLRCSPRSGDLSVYWYQQSLDQGLQFLIQYYNGEERAKGNILERFSAQQFPDLHSELNLSSLELGDSALYFCASSPREYEQYFGPGTRLTVT.

The gene calls are TRBV27 and TRBJ2-7; a possible D gene is TRBD1 (6 bases). Germline values: CDR1 MNHEY, CDR2 SMNVEV (reference sequence). This CDR3 has 14 residues. Trimming pared 5 bases from V and 6 bases from J, leaving 17 bases between. This CDR3 is CASSPGGGWGEQYF. The CDR3 DNA reads as TGTGCCAGCAGTCCCGGTGGGGGCTGGGGCGAGCAGTACTTC.

The chain combines TRBV7-9 with TRBJ1-2, with D perhaps matching TRBD1 (6 bases). The V gene's germline CDR1 is SEHNR and CDR2 FQNEAQ (reference sequence). The CDR3 loop spans 12 amino acids. Trimming removed 0 bases from V and 8 bases from J, with 7 bases in between. CDR3: CASSLAGGGYTF. The CDR3 bases are TGTGCCAGCAGCTTAGCAGGGGGAGGCTACACCTTC.

The chain is built from TRBV4-1 and TRBJ1-1; possible D gene TRBD1, 5 bases. V was pared by 2 bases and J by 3 bases, with 19 bases between. Germline CDR1 and CDR2: MGHRA and YSYEKL. CDR3 length equals 17 residues. The CDR3 nucleotides are TGCGCCAGCAGCCAATTGCGGGTTCGTCGGGGGTACACTGAAGCTTTCTTT. Translating gives CASSQLRVRRGYTEAFF.

This rearrangement joins TRBV6-5 to TRBJ2-3, with D possibly being TRBD1 or TRBD2 (5 bases each). With 4 bases removed from V and 5 bases from J, the gap between germline ends came to 13 bases. The germline V gene encodes CDR1 MNHEY and CDR2 SVGAGI. CDR3 size: 14 residues. The DNA for the CDR3 is TGTGCCAGCAGTTCGGGACCCCTCGGAGATACGCAGTATTTT. Its protein is CASSSGPLGDTQYF.

The chain combines TRBV21-1 with TRBJ2-5; the D call of TRBD1 is as the table states it, not checked on the DNA. TRBV21-1 is a known pseudogene. This CDR3 has 15 residues. The CDR3 DNA reads as TGTGCCAGCAGCCATGACAGGGGGCAAGAAGAGACCCAGTACTTC. It codes for CASSHDRGQEETQYF.

The chain joins TRBV5-6 to TRBJ1-3, with a tentative D call TRBD1 (5 bases). V dropped 2 bases and J dropped 0 bases, with 12 bases sitting between them. The CDR3 is 16 residues long. The V gene's germline CDR1 is SGHDT and CDR2 YYEEEE. The CDR3, as DNA: TGTGCCAGCAGCTTCGCAGGGTCCGCCTCTGGAAACACCATATATTTT. It codes for CASSFAGSASGNTIYF.

The rearrangement uses TRBV7-2 and TRBJ2-5; a weak D match, TRBD1 (6 bases). This CDR3 contains 15 residues. Germline V lookup: CDR1 SGHTA, CDR2 FQGNSA. Between the trimmed V and J ends, which lost 4 bases and 3 bases, there was a span of 15 bases. The CDR3 nucleotides read TGTGCCAGCAGCTCCCACAGGGCTAAGAAAGAGACCCAGTACTTC. Translation: CASSSHRAKKETQYF.

The gene calls are TRBV10-3 and TRBJ1-6, with D possibly being TRBD1 (5 bases). The germline V gene encodes CDR1 ENHRY and CDR2 SYGVKD. The V end was cut by 11 bases, the J end by 9 bases, with 20 bases between. The CDR3 totals 14 residues. CDR3 DNA sequence: TGTGCCGACCGGACGAACAGGAAGGGTTCACCCCTCCACTTT. Translation: CADRTNRKGSPLHF.

V usage is TRBV2 and J usage is TRBJ1-2, with D hard to call. Germline CDR1 is SNHLY and CDR2 is FYNNEI. The CDR3 covers 13 residues. With 3 bases removed from V and 5 bases from J, the gap between germline ends came to 10 bases. CDR3 amino acids: CASSDGRKYGYTF. CDR3 sequence (DNA): TGTGCCAGCAGTGATGGACGGAAGTATGGCTACACCTTC.

The V gene is TRBV2, the J gene TRBJ2-7; D is possibly TRBD1 or TRBD2 (5 bases each). Germline assignment: CDR1 SNHLY and CDR2 FYNNEI. V gave up 6 bases and J gave up 3 bases, with 12 bases separating them. This CDR3 region has 13 residues. CDR3 in amino acids: CASSRDGLYEQYF. DNA for the CDR3: TGTGCCAGCAGCCGGGACGGTCTCTACGAGCAGTACTTC. Full variable domain (missing parts from reference TRBV2 and TRBJ2-7): EPEVTQTPSHQVTQMGQEVILRCVPISNHLYFYWYRQILGQKVEFLVSFYNNEISEKSEIFDDQFSVERPDGSNFTLKIRSTKLEDSAMYFCASSRDGLYEQYFGPGTRLTVT.

The rearrangement links TRBV6-5 to TRBJ1-2, with no clear D. Germline-derived CDR1 and CDR2 are MNHEY and SVGAGI. The V gene lost 7 bases and the J gene lost 0 bases, with 12 bases spanning the gap. The CDR3 length is 14 residues. The CDR3 loop reads CASIVVQANYGYTF. DNA for the CDR3: TGTGCCAGCATTGTGGTACAAGCTAACTATGGCTACACCTTC.

V gene TRBV7-9 combines with J gene TRBJ1-6, with D possibly TRBD1 on 5 matching bases. This CDR3 region has 15 residues. Trimming cost V 5 bases and J 0 bases, with 8 bases left between them. Germline V lookup: CDR1 SEHNR, CDR2 FQNEAQ (reference sequence). For the CDR3, the DNA is TGTGCCAGCAGCAGACAGAGCTCCTATAATTCACCCCTCCACTTT. It codes for CASSRQSSYNSPLHF.

This chain uses TRBV6-5 with TRBJ2-3, with D perhaps given as TRBD1 or TRBD2 (6 bases each). Between the trimmed V and J ends, which lost 4 bases and 2 bases, there was a span of 10 bases. Germline V gene sequence: CDR1 MNHEY, CDR2 SVGAGI. The CDR3 contains 14 residues. The DNA of the CDR3 is TGTGCCAGCAGTTTAAGGGGGGACACAGATACGCAGTATTTT. This gives the protein CASSLRGDTDTQYF.

This clone was recorded once. This chain links TRBV6-5 with TRBJ1-2, with TRBD1 identical over 9 bases. Trimming removed 0 bases from V and 2 bases from J; junction bases left unmatched: 1. The CDR3 length is 15 residues. Germline-derived CDR1 and CDR2 are MNHEY and SVGAGI. CDR3 in amino acids: CASSYSGQGNYGYTF. CDR3 bases: TGTGCCAGCAGTTACTCAGGACAGGGGAACTATGGCTACACCTTC.

This chain joins TRBV7-8 and TRBJ1-3; no clear D. CDR3 length: 13 residues. Germline loops: CDR1 SGHVS, CDR2 FQNEAQ. The germline V and J ends were trimmed by 5 bases and 2 bases, with 7 bases remaining between them. The CDR3 loop reads CASSAITGNTIYF. CDR3 nucleotide sequence: TGTGCCAGCAGCGCGATCACTGGAAACACCATATATTTT.

The genes are TRBV24-1 and TRBJ1-5; D is undetermined. Germline V gene lookup returns CDR1 KGHDR and CDR2 SFDVKD. The CDR3 extends over 14 amino acids. Trimming took 9 bases from V and 0 from J, leaving 11 bases between them. CDR3 in amino acids: CATRGPYSNQPQHF. The CDR3 nucleotides read TGTGCCACCCGTGGGCCATATAGCAATCAGCCCCAGCATTTT.